One TCR beta chain is described in this entry. Its antigen is currently unknown. In germline, CDR1 is KGHDR, CDR2 SFDVKD. The CDR3 loop spans 18 amino acids. Each sample's input was about 250 ng genomic DNA, approximately 37,500 genome equivalents. The sample originates from a study of T cell clusters in autoimmune cytopenias. One tube held mixed TRB-A and TRB-B primer pools for touch-down PCR. TCRdb processed the multiplex PCR reads again and assigns one entry to each CDR3 protein, with no DNA. The sample shows 2,000 to 3,000 distinct CDR3 sequences, and less than 75% sits with its ten largest clones. Study results and caveats: TRB repertoire shifts in secondary cytopenia and chronic lymphocytic leukemia mostly reflected lymphoma, not autoimmunity. The cluster-lack signature was not seen for secondary cytopenia versus chronic lymphocytic leukemia.

This chain connects TRBV24-1 to TRBJ2-2; the TRBD2 assignment by TCRdb is unverifiable without DNA. Sequencing was performed on peripheral blood. This sequence originates from a human donor with an autoimmune cytopenia or autoimmune hepatitis (not recorded which). The CDR3 here is CATTTTSGGDPNTGELFF.